Included here is one T cell receptor beta chain sequence, with context. Its antigen has not been determined. One base away there is no much larger clone; base qualities are not given. The data stem from a study of blood T cell repertoires in COVID-19 (TCRdb year 2020). Regarding the study in general: Collaborator samples came from the United States, Italy and Spain and covered acute and convalescent phases of COVID-19. The dataset comprised deeply sampled blood TCRbeta repertoires from subjects exposed to, actively infected with, or recovered from COVID-19. The repertoires were released in a freely available public database meant as a resource for research on the immune response to SARS-CoV-2. Samples were obtained from the ongoing ImmuneRACE study (first 160 participants) and from 1,254 subjects provided by 6 global collaborators. A de-identified subject ID, COVID-19 status, age in years and sex were almost always included in the sample metadata. Where available, HLA class I and class II types were taken from metadata supplied by the sample provider and were not determined by assay-based typing. The material from the prospective study consisted of cDNA or gDNA derived from T cells, B-cell-depleted T cells, or PBMCs.

Overall results and qualifications from the work: How much clinical and demographic metadata was included differed by source and by participant, and the metadata was provided uncurated.

The immunoSEQ Assay, a bias-controlled multiplex PCR, was used to amplify TCRbeta CDR3 regions from genomic DNA. In the source study's methods: Nucleated cell counts per sample were estimated from amplification of reference gene primers within the assay. Sequence reads were collapsed and filtered to measure the absolute abundance of every unique TCRbeta CDR3 rearrangement. For each sample, productive Simpson clonality was calculated as the square root of Simpson's diversity index over productive rearrangements. Sourced from immuneACCESS, this table was stored by TCRdb with only in-frame sequences that have V and J called. A share of the clones is absent; for the studies checked, an unresolved V gene accounts for under half, and the remainder has no known explanation. The DNA gave D and trimming, while V, J and clone size come from that table. The sample table holds 87,000 or so clones, of which approximately 87% were seen once. Approximately 7.4% of the sample belongs to the ten largest clones.

The germline V gene encodes CDR1 KGHSH and CDR2 LQKENI. Trimming removed 3 bases from V and 0 bases from J, leaving 12 bases between the germline ends. Including cysteine and phenylalanine, the CDR3 has 16 amino acids. Only the CDR3 part of the read is kept: 48 bases, read in frame from the first base. The collaborating institutions used their own protocols to collect whole blood in K2EDTA tubes. For TCRbeta analysis, collaborators shipped samples as frozen whole blood, isolated PBMCs, or DNA extracted from either of those sample types. The sample comprised peripheral blood. This receptor was taken from a human donor with acute or convalescent COVID-19. The donor label of this sample is uncertain. The chain links TRBV18 with TRBJ2-1; TRBD1 could be the D gene, as 6 bases match. The CDR3 here reads CASSPLGGSSYNEQFF. The DNA is TGTGCCAGCTCACCTTTAGGGGGATCCTCCTACAATGAGCAGTTCTTC.